The 3 T cell receptor beta chains below all came from one sample that was sequenced in a study of early T cells in non-severe SARS-CoV-2 infection. TCRdb called the 5' RACE reads again in MiXCR, with one record for every CDR3 protein. The data contain about 60,000 distinct CDR3 sequences, roughly 13% of them singletons. The source material was whole blood. The source is an adult who was a healthcare worker with PCR-confirmed SARS-CoV-2 infection or an uninfected control (not recorded which).

This clonotype came up many times. This chain links TRBV7-6 with TRBJ2-7, with 7 bases matching TRBD2. Germline values: CDR1 SGHVS, CDR2 FNYEAQ. The CDR3 has 16 amino acids. J gave up 0 bases and V 5 bases, and 10 bases lay outside the gene matches. The CDR3 DNA sequence: TGTGCCAGCAGCCCGGGGGAGGGCCGGGGCTCCTACGAGCAGTACTTC. It specifies CASSPGEGRGSYEQYF.

In its sample, this clonotype was seen many times. The V gene is TRBV28, the J gene TRBJ1-1, with TRBD1 matching over 8 bases. The CDR3 loop spans 15 amino acids. Germline lookup yields CDR1 MDHEN and CDR2 SYDVKM. V shed 5 bases, J shed 3 bases, and the junction held 8 bases outside the gene matches. The CDR3 sequence: CASSPDREQDTEAFF. CDR3 nucleotide sequence: TGTGCCAGCAGTCCGGACAGGGAGCAGGACACTGAAGCTTTCTTT.

Written as DNA, the CDR3 is TGTGCCAGCAGCCAAGACAGGACCTCTGGAAACACCATATATTTT. It is translated as CASSQDRTSGNTIYF. The chain is built from TRBV3-1 and TRBJ1-3; D remains unclear. V was trimmed by 0 bases and J by 0 bases, leaving 6 bases between them. CDR1 and CDR2 (germline): LGHDT, YNNKEL (reference sequence). This CDR3 is built from 15 residues.